The clone carrying this T cell receptor (beta chain) was detected once. The antigen remains undetermined. The data are from a study of cytomegalovirus exposure and HLA in healthy donors. Study details: Around 86 million unique TCRs, all from HLA-typed donors, were included in an early release of the data. Study observations and caveats: Previously analyzed data showed that most TCR beta V segments were productive at a frequency of about 87% or about 30%.

Primers for the PCR totalled 60 Vbeta and 13 Jbeta. Assay: immunoSEQ multiplex PCR; the TCRdb copy retains only in-frame clones and omits some. The sample consists of 90,000 to 120,000 clones, 77% of them appearing once. Trimming removed 5 bases from V and 3 bases from J, with 10 bases in between. The CDR3 is made up of 13 amino acids. The germline V gene encodes CDR1 MGHRA and CDR2 YSYEKL. The sequencing sample was made of PBMCs. The J gene is TRBJ1-2, the V gene TRBV4-1; TRBD1 might be the D (6 bases). The origin of this receptor is a male donor in good health and CMV-seronegative. CDR3 loop: CASSGDTYYGYTF. In DNA, the CDR3 is TGCGCCAGCAGCGGGGACACTTACTATGGCTACACCTTC.